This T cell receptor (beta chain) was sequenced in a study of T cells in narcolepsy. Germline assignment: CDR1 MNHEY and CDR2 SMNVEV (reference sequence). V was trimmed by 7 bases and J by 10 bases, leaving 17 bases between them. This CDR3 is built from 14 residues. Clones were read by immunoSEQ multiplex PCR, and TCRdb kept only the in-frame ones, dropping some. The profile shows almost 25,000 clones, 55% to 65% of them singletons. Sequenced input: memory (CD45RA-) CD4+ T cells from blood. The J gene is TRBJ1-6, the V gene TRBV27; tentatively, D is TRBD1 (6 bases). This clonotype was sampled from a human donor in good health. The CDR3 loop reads CASTPLTGHSPLHF. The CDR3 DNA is TGTGCCAGCACTCCCCTGACAGGACACTCACCCCTCCACTTT.